Presented here are 4 T cell receptor beta chains from one specimen sequenced in a study of T cell responses to AZD1222 COVID-19 vaccine. Data came from immunoSEQ multiplex PCR; TCRdb stores just in-frame clones and leaves some out. The table lists approximately 83,000 clones, over 80% of them singletons, with 4.5% in the top ten. Material: peripheral blood, obtained on day 0 of MenACWY control vaccination. These receptors were collected from an adult in good health.

The chain employs TRBV24-1 and TRBJ1-1, with TRBD1 identical over 8 bases. Germline-derived CDR1 and CDR2 are KGHDR and SFDVKD. The CDR3 covers 13 residues. Unmatched junction bases numbered 4, after V lost 3 bases and J lost 8 bases. For the CDR3, the DNA is TGTGCCACCAGTGATCCAGGGGGCTACGAAGCTTTCTTT. Translated, it gives CATSDPGGYEAFF.

The chain has TRBV10-1 and TRBJ2-1; 9 nucleotides agree with TRBD1. The CDR3 has 17 residues. The V segment lost 0 bases and the J segment 4 bases; nucleotides outside the gene matches: 7. CDR1 and CDR2 (germline): WNHNN, SYGVQD (reference sequence). The CDR3 sequence: CASSESWDRESYNEQFF. For the CDR3, the DNA is TGCGCCAGCAGTGAGTCGTGGGACAGGGAATCGTACAATGAGCAGTTCTTC.

This clone was seen a single time. The chain has TRBV19 and TRBJ1-4; 8 bases map to TRBD1. Germline V gene sequence: CDR1 LNHDA, CDR2 SQIVND (reference sequence). The CDR3 loop spans 16 amino acids. Trimming removed 9 bases from V and 8 bases from J; junction bases left unmatched: 17. The CDR3 spells CASRKPTRTGREKLFF. The CDR3 bases are TGTGCCAGCAGGAAACCTACCCGGACAGGGAGGGAAAAACTGTTTTTT. Complete variable domain (other parts from reference TRBV19 and TRBJ1-4): DGGITQSPKYLFRKEGQNVTLSCEQNLNHDAMYWYRQDPGQGLRLIYYSQIVNDFQKGDIAEGYSVSREKKESFPLTVTSAQKNPTAFYLCASRKPTRTGREKLFFGSGTQLSVL.

V is TRBV6-1 and J is TRBJ1-5; no reliable D call. The V gene's germline CDR1 is MNHNS and CDR2 SASEGT. The CDR3 is made up of 15 amino acids. V lost 1 base, J lost 4 bases, and 11 bases lay in between. For the CDR3, the DNA is TGTGCCAGCAGTGAAGAGGGATATGAGAATCAGCCCCAGCATTTT. It translates to CASSEEGYENQPQHF.